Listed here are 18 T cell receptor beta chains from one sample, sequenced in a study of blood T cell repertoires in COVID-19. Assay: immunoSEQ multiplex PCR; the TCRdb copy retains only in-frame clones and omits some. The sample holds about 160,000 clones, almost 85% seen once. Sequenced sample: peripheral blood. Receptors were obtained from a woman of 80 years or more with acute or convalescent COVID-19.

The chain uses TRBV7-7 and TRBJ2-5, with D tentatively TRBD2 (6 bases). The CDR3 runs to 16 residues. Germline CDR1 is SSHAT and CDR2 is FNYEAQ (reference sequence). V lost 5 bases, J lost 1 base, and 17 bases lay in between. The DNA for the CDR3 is TGTGCCAGCAGCCCAGATCTGGCGGGATCCCAAGAGACCCAGTACTTC. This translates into CASSPDLAGSQETQYF.

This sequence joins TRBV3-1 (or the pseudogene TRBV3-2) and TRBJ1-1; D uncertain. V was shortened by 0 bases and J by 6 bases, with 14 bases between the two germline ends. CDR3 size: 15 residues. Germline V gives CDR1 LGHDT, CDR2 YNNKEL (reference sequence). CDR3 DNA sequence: TGTGCCAGCAGCCAAGATATGACCCCCGGGTCTGAAGCTTTCTTT. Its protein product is CASSQDMTPGSEAFF.

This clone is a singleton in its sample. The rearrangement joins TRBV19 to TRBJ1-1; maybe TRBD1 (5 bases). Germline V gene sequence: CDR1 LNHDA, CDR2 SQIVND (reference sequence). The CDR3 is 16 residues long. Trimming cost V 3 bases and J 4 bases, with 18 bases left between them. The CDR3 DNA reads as TGTGCCAGTAGTATCCGGGCAGGGCAAGTGGGCACTGAAGCTTTCTTT. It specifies CASSIRAGQVGTEAFF.

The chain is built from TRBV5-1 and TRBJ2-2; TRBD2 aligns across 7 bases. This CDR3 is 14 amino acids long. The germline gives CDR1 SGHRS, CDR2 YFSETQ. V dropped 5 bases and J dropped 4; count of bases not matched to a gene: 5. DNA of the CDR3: TGCGCCAGCAGGTCGACTAGCTTCACCGGGGAGCTGTTTTTT. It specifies CASRSTSFTGELFF.

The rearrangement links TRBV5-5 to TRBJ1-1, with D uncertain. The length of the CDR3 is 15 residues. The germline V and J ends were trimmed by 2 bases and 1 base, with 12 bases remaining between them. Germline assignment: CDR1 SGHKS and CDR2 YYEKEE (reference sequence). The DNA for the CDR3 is TGTGCCAGCAGCTTCTATCGAGAATCGAACACTGAAGCTTTCTTT. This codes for CASSFYRESNTEAFF.

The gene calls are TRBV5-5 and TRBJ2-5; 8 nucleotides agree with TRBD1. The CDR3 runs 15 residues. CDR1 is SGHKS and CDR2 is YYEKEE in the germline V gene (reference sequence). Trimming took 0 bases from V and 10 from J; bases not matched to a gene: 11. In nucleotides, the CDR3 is TGTGCCAGCAGCTTGGCAGGGGGCTGGAGAGGTGACCAGTACTTC. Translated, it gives CASSLAGGWRGDQYF.

In DNA, the CDR3 is TGTGCCATCAAAACGGGGGAAGGGGAAGAGACCCAGTACTTC. It translates to CAIKTGEGEETQYF. V gene TRBV10-3 combines with J gene TRBJ2-5, with a possible D match to TRBD2 (6 bases). The length of the CDR3 is 14 residues. Germline assignment: CDR1 ENHRY and CDR2 SYGVKD. V was clipped by 7 bases and J by 3 bases, with 15 bases between them.

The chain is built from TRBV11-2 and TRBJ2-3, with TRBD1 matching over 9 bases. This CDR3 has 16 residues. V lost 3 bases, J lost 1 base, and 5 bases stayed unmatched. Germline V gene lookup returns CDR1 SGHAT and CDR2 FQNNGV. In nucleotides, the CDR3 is TGTGCCAGCAGCTTCCGGGACAGGGTGGGCACAGATACGCAGTATTTT. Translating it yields CASSFRDRVGTDTQYF.

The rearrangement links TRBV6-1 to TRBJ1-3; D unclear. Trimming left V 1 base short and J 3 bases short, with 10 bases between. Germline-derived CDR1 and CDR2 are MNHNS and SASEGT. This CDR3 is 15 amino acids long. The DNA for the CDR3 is TGTGCCAGCAGTGAAGGGCGACTGGGTGGAAACACCATATATTTT. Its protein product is CASSEGRLGGNTIYF.

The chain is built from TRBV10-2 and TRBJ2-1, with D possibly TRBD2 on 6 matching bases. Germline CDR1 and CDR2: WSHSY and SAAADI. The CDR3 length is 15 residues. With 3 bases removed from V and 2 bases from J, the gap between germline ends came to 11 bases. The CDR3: CASSESGGTYNEQFF. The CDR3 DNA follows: TGCGCCAGCAGTGAATCGGGCGGGACCTACAATGAGCAGTTCTTC.

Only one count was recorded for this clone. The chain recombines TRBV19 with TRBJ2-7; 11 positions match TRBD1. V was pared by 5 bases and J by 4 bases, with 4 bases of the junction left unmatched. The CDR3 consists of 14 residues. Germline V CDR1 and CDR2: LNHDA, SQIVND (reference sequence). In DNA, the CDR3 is TGTGCCAGTAGTCCTGGGACAGGGGGTTACGAGCAGTACTTC. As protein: CASSPGTGGYEQYF.

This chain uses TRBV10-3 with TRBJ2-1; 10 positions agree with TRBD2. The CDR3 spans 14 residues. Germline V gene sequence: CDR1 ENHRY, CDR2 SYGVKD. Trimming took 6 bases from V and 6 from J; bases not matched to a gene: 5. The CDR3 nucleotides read TGTGCCATCAGCGGGACTAGCGAGGGCAATGAGCAGTTCTTC. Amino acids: CAISGTSEGNEQFF.

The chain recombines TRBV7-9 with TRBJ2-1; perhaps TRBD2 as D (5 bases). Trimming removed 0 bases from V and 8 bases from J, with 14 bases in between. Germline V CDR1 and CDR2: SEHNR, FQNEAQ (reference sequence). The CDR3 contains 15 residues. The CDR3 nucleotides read TGTGCCAGCAGCTTAGCGGAGCGGAAGGGTGATGAGCAGTTCTTC. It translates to CASSLAERKGDEQFF.

The CDR3 region is CASSQGSFGYGYTF. Here the CDR3 DNA reads TGTGCCAGCAGCCAGGGTAGTTTCGGGTATGGCTACACCTTC. This chain joins TRBV3-1 (or the pseudogene TRBV3-2) and TRBJ1-2; no definite D call. The V gene's germline CDR1 is LGHDT and CDR2 YNNKEL (reference sequence). The CDR3 is 14 residues long. Trimming cost V 3 bases and J 5 bases, with 13 bases left between them.

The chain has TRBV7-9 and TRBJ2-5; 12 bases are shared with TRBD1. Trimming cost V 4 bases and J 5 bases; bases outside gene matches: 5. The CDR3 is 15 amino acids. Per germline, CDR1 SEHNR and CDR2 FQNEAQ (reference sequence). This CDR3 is CASSSGQGARETQYF. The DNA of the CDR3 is TGTGCCAGCAGCTCGGGACAGGGGGCCAGGGAGACCCAGTACTTC. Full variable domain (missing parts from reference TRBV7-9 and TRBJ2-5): DTGVSQNPRHKITKRGQNVTFRCDPISEHNRLYWYRQTLGQGPEFLTYFQNEAQLEKSRLLSDRFSAERPKGSFSTLEIQRTEQGDSAMYLCASSSGQGARETQYFGPGTRLLVL.

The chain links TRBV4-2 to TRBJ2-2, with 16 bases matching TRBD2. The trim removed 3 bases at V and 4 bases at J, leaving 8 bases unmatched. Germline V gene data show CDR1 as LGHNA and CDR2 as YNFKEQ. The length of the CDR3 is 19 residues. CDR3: CASSQSGTSGRASTGELFF. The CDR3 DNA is TGTGCCAGCAGCCAGTCCGGGACTAGCGGGAGGGCCAGCACCGGGGAGCTGTTTTTT.

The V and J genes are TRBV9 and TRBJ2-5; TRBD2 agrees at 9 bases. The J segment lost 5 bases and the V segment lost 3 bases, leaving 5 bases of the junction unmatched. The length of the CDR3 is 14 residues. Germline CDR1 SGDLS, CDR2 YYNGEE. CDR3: CASSAGLAMETQYF. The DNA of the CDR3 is TGTGCCAGCAGCGCAGGACTAGCGATGGAGACCCAGTACTTC.

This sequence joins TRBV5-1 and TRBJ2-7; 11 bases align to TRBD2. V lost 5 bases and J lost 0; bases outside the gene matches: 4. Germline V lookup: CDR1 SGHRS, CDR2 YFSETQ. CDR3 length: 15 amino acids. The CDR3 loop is CASSSSGRSSYEQYF. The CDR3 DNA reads TGCGCCAGCAGTTCTAGCGGGAGGAGCTCCTACGAGCAGTACTTC.